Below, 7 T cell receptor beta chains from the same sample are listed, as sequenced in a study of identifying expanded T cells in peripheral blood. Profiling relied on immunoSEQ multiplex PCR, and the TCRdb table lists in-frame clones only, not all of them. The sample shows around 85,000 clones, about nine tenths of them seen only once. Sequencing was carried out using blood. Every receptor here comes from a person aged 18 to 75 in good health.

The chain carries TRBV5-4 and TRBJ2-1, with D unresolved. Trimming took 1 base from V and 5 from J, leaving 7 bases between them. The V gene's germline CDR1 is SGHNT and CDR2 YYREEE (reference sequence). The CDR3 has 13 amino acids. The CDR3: CASSLYSHNEQFF. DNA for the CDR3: TGTGCCAGCAGCTTGTATAGTCACAATGAGCAGTTCTTC.

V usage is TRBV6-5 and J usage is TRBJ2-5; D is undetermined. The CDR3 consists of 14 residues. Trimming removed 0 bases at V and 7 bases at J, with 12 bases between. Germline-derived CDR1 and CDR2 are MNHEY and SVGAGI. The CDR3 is CASSYSAQQATQYF. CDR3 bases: TGTGCCAGCAGTTACTCTGCCCAGCAGGCGACCCAGTACTTC.

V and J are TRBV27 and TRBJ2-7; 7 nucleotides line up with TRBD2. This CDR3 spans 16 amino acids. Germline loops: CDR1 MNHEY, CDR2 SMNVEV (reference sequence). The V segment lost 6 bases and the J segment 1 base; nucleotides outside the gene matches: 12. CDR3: CASSYRSGLVSYEQYF. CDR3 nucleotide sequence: TGTGCCAGCAGCTACCGATCCGGACTAGTTTCCTACGAGCAGTACTTC.

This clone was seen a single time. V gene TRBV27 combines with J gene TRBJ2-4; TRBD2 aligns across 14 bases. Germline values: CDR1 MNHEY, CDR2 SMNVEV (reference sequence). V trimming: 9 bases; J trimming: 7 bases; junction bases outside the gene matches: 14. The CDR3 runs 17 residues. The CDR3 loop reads CARRAAGLAGDSNIQYF. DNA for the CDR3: TGTGCCAGGCGGGCGGCGGGACTAGCGGGAGATTCGAACATTCAGTACTTC.

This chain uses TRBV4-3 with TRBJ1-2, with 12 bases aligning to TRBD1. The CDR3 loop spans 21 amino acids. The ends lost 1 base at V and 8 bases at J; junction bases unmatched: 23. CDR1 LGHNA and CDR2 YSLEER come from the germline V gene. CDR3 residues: CASSQGLAVGQGARMSRGYTF. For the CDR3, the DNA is TGCGCCAGCAGCCAAGGCCTCGCGGTGGGACAGGGGGCGAGAATGTCCAGGGGCTACACCTTC.

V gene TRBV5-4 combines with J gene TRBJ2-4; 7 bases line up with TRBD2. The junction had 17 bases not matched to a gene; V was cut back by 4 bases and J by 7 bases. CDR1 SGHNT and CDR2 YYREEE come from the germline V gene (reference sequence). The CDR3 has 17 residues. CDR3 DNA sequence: TGTGCCAGCAGCCCGGGGGGTACTCTCGCCCTAAAGAACATTCAGTACTTC. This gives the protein CASSPGGTLALKNIQYF.

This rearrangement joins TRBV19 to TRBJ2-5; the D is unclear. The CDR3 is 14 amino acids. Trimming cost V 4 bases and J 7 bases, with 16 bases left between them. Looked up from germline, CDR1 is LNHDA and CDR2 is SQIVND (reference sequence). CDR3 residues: CASSNQIWDATQYF. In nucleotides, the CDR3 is TGTGCCAGTAGTAACCAGATTTGGGATGCGACCCAGTACTTC. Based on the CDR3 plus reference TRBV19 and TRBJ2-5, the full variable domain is DGGITQSPKYLFRKEGQNVTLSCEQNLNHDAMYWYRQDPGQGLRLIYYSQIVNDFQKGDIAEGYSVSREKKESFPLTVTSAQKNPTAFYLCASSNQIWDATQYFGPGTRLLVL.